The clone carrying this T cell receptor (beta chain) was observed a few times. The antigen remains undetermined. Trimming left V 4 bases short and J 0 bases short, with 11 bases between. Per the germline V gene, CDR1 is SGHRS and CDR2 is YFSETQ. The CDR3 totals 15 residues. This specimen belongs to a study of T-cell reconstitution after alpha-beta-depleted transplantation in children. Overall study findings and caveats: Where alpha-beta T cells came from about two months after transplant was reportedly several hundred expanded graft clones. The high TCRbeta diversity at day 60 in some patients came from surviving recipient T cells and thymic progenitors.

The TCRbeta library was prepared with unique molecular identifiers. Using its own MiXCR run on the PCR reads, TCRdb lists one record per CDR3 protein. The data show just under 350,000 distinct CDR3 sequences, 15% to 20% seen once. The TCR sequence derives from a male patient between 2 and 15 years old who had a stem cell transplant for acute lymphoblastic leukemia, so the T cells may come from the graft donor. The gene calls are TRBV5-1 and TRBJ2-1; the D is unclear. The sequences come from PBMCs, mostly from graft donor cells, collected 360 days after TCRalphabeta/CD19-depleted stem cell transplant. The CDR3 coding sequence is TGCGCCAGCAGCGCCGGGCCCAGCTCCTACAATGAGCAGTTCTTC. Protein sequence: CASSAGPSSYNEQFF.